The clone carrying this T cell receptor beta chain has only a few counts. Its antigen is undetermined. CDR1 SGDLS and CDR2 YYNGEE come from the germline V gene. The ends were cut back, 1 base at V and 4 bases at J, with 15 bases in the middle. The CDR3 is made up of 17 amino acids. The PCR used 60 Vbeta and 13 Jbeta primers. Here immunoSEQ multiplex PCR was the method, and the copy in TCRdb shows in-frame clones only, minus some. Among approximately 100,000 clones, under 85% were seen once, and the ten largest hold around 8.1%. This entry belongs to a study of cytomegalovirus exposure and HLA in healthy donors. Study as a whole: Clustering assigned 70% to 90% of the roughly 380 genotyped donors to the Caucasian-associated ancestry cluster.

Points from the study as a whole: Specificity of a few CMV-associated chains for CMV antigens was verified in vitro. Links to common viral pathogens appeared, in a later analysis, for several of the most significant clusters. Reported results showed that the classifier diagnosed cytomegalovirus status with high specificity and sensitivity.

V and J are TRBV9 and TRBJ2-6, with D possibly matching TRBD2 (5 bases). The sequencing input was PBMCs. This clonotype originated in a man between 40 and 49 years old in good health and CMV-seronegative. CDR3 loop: CASSVYPGVTGANVLTF. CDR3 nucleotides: TGTGCCAGCAGCGTATACCCCGGGGTGACCGGGGCCAACGTCCTGACTTTC.